The rows below give T cell receptor beta chains drawn from one sample of a study of a mutant IDH1 vaccine in newly diagnosed glioma. The antigens these receptors bind are not known. The table came from immunoSEQ multiplex PCR; TCRdb's copy has only in-frame clones and leaves some out. Altogether tens of thousands of clones are present, over 85% being singletons, with the ten largest covering 0.75% to 0.95%. The sample was PBMCs, taken from a glioma patient whose treatment included an IDH1 peptide vaccine. These TCRs come from a woman between 50 and 59 years old with glioma. Each CDR3 is given without its conserved first and last residue.

>TRBJ2-3|12|TRBV5-1
ASSFSGSTDTQY
>TRBJ1-2|9|TRBV2
ATPKRDGYT
>TRBJ1-5|11|TRBV2
ASSGGAVQPQH
>TRBJ2-7|12|TRBV4-1
ASSQPGQGWEQY
>TRBJ2-2|12|TRBV27
ASSFRQNTGELF
>TRBJ1-4|11|TRBV21-1
ASSGQGTEKLF
>TRBJ1-2|13|TRBV28
ASSYRTGGGYGYT
>TRBJ2-7|11|TRBV6-1
ASSELQPYEQY
>TRBJ2-7|12|TRBV7-2
ASSQGIQVYEQY
>TRBJ2-7|11|TRBV9
ASSRGGVDEQY
>TRBJ2-5|15|TRBV7-9
ASSSRTSGRRQETQY
>TRBJ1-5|12|TRBV29-1
SVTQGNGNQPQH
>TRBJ2-6|9|TRBV19
ASSGANVLT
>TRBJ1-1|10|TRBV6-1
ASSETQREAF
>TRBJ2-2|9|TRBV27
ASSSTGELF
>TRBJ1-4|13|TRBV15
ATSRIGEPREKLF
>TRBJ1-1|12|TRBV6-6
ASSRDRLNTEAF
>TRBJ1-3|13|TRBV6-6
ASSYSRGPGNTIY
>TRBJ1-5|12|TRBV30
AWTNQGGGQPQH
>TRBJ2-7|15|TRBV14
ASSQGRWESFSYEQY
>TRBJ1-2|13|TRBV4-1
ASSQAGTLNYGYT
>TRBJ2-2|14|TRBV5-8
ASSLRGTGNTGELF
>TRBJ2-2|13|TRBV4-1
ASRPTGGRTGELF
>TRBJ2-6|13|TRBV28
ASSFRHTGANVLT
>TRBJ1-2|12|TRBV7-8
ASSFSDRSNGYT
>TRBJ2-7|17|TRBV6-4
ASSDSSLAGGPITYEQY
>TRBJ2-1|11|TRBV11-2
ASSPGLRHEQF
>TRBJ2-7|13|TRBV19
ASSFRVAGDYEQY
>TRBJ2-1|14|TRBV19
ASSSTGHQPYNEQF
>TRBJ1-6|11|TRBV2
ASSAETGSPLH
>TRBJ1-3|11|TRBV5-1
ASSTGQPDTIY
>TRBJ2-3|14|TRBV10-1
ASSESASGSGDTQY